The next 20 T cell receptor beta chains were all read from a single sample in a study of cytomegalovirus exposure and HLA in healthy donors. Here immunoSEQ multiplex PCR was the method, and the copy in TCRdb shows in-frame clones only, minus some. The repertoire holds 200,000 to 300,000 clones, about 90% seen once, with just over 3% in the top ten. The sample consisted of PBMCs. These receptors were taken from a young woman in good health and CMV-seronegative.

CDR3 residues: CAISRVKGETQYF. The CDR3 nucleotides are TGTGCCATAAGTAGGGTGAAAGGGGAGACCCAGTACTTC. The chain joins TRBV27 to TRBJ2-5; D call uncertain. The CDR3 loop spans 13 amino acids. Looked up from germline, CDR1 is MNHEY and CDR2 is SMNVEV (reference sequence). The germline V and J ends were trimmed by 10 bases and 5 bases, with 17 bases remaining between them.

This clone was picked up one time. The V gene is TRBV6-1, the J gene TRBJ2-4; 10 bases align to TRBD1. The germline V gene encodes CDR1 MNHNS and CDR2 SASEGT. The CDR3 is made up of 15 amino acids. Trimming cost V 8 bases and J 9 bases; bases outside gene matches: 13. The CDR3 spells CASATSSDRGGIQYF. In DNA, the CDR3 is TGTGCCAGCGCCACGTCCTCGGACAGGGGGGGCATTCAGTACTTC.

This chain joins TRBV9 and TRBJ2-7, with 8 bases fitting TRBD2. V gave up 4 bases and J gave up 1 base; unmatched junction bases: 7. Germline loops: CDR1 SGDLS, CDR2 YYNGEE. CDR3 length equals 15 residues. The CDR3 bases are TGTGCCAGCAGCCCCCTCGCGGGAGGTTCCTACGAGCAGTACTTC. This encodes CASSPLAGGSYEQYF.

The V and J genes are TRBV7-9 and TRBJ2-5; D remains ambiguous. The V gene's germline CDR1 is SEHNR and CDR2 FQNEAQ (reference sequence). This CDR3 has 13 residues. V dropped 1 base and J dropped 5 bases, with 8 bases sitting between them. The CDR3 DNA follows: TGTGCCAGCAGCTTAGACGGCTCGGAGACCCAGTACTTC. Amino acid sequence: CASSLDGSETQYF.

Notes on this clone: At the DNA level, this CDR3 is encoded by other sequences in the same sample as well. The CDR3 protein is CSVGETQYF. The CDR3 DNA reads as TGCAGCGTTGGCGAGACCCAGTACTTC. This chain connects TRBV29-1 to TRBJ2-5; D unclear. The V and J ends lost 4 bases and 5 bases respectively, with 2 bases between them. The CDR3 spans 9 residues. CDR1 is SQVTM and CDR2 is ANQGSEA in the germline V gene.

The gene calls are TRBV4-1 and TRBJ1-2; D is ambiguous. Germline lookup yields CDR1 MGHRA and CDR2 YSYEKL. Trimming removed 1 base from V and 7 bases from J, with 13 bases in between. The CDR3 totals 14 residues. Here the CDR3 reads CASSQVGGFGGYTF. The CDR3 coding sequence is TGCGCCAGCAGCCAAGTAGGAGGGTTTGGTGGCTACACCTTC.

The V and J genes are TRBV5-1 and TRBJ2-3; D ambiguous. This CDR3 comprises 13 residues. CDR1 is SGHRS and CDR2 is YFSETQ in the germline V gene. Trimming pared 2 bases from V and 1 base from J, leaving 5 bases between. The CDR3 nucleotides are TGCGCCAGCAGCTTAACAGGCACAGATACGCAGTATTTT. Amino acid sequence: CASSLTGTDTQYF.

The rearrangement links TRBV4-3 to TRBJ2-7; no reliable D call. Germline lookup yields CDR1 LGHNA and CDR2 YSLEER. The CDR3 has 15 residues. The V gene lost 0 bases and the J gene lost 3 bases, with 12 bases spanning the gap. The CDR3, as DNA: TGCGCCAGCAGCCAAGATAATTGGGGTAACTACGAGCAGTACTTC. This codes for CASSQDNWGNYEQYF.

This clone was observed a single time. This chain joins TRBV9 and TRBJ2-7; TRBD2 matches 13 bases. CDR1 and CDR2 (germline): SGDLS, YYNGEE. The CDR3 consists of 15 residues. With V trimmed by 4 bases and J by 3 bases, 4 bases remained unmatched. CDR3 sequence (DNA): TGTGCCAGCAGCTCAGGGACTAGCGGGATCTACGAGCAGTACTTC. Translating gives CASSSGTSGIYEQYF.

The V gene is TRBV6-5, the J gene TRBJ2-7, with 10 bases that match TRBD1. The CDR3 extends over 14 amino acids. The V gene end was trimmed by 9 bases and the J gene end by 3 bases; junction bases not matched to a gene: 8. Germline loops: CDR1 MNHEY, CDR2 SVGAGI. CDR3 nucleotides: TGTGCCAGTAGACAGGGGGCTGGGGTCTACGAGCAGTACTTC. This encodes CASRQGAGVYEQYF.

The J gene is TRBJ2-7, the V gene TRBV2; the D is unclear. The CDR3 contains 14 residues. The V gene lost 7 bases and the J gene lost 0 bases, with 13 bases spanning the gap. Germline-derived CDR1 and CDR2 are SNHLY and FYNNEI. CDR3 amino acids: CASTGETDSYEQYF. Written as DNA, the CDR3 is TGTGCCAGCACCGGAGAGACGGACTCCTACGAGCAGTACTTC.

The chain is built from TRBV7-8 and TRBJ2-2; 8 bases agree with TRBD1. The ends lost 0 bases at V and 6 bases at J; junction bases unmatched: 3. The CDR3 covers 15 residues. Germline V gene lookup returns CDR1 SGHVS and CDR2 FQNEAQ. The CDR3 is CASSLARGRSGELFF. The CDR3, as DNA: TGTGCCAGCAGCTTAGCCAGGGGGCGCTCCGGGGAGCTGTTTTTT. The variable domain in full, completed from reference TRBV7-8 and TRBJ2-2, reads GAGVSQSPRYKVAKRGQDVALRCDPISGHVSLFWYQQALGQGPEFLTYFQNEAQLDKSGLPSDRFFAERPEGSVSTLKIQRTQQEDSAVYLCASSLARGRSGELFFGEGSRLTVL.

The chain couples TRBV4-1 to TRBJ1-1; 8 positions match TRBD1. After removal of 1 base from V and 5 bases from J, the junction contained 9 bases not matched to a gene. CDR1 and CDR2 from the germline V gene are MGHRA and YSYEKL. The CDR3 runs 16 residues. This CDR3 is CASSQAPTTGGTEAFF. In DNA, the CDR3 is TGCGCCAGCAGCCAAGCCCCGACCACAGGGGGAACTGAAGCTTTCTTT.

The chain uses TRBV10-3 and TRBJ2-7; D is possibly TRBD1 or TRBD2 (5 bases each). Per germline, CDR1 ENHRY and CDR2 SYGVKD. The CDR3 covers 11 residues. V lost 10 bases and J lost 6, with 13 bases in between. CDR3 DNA: TGTGCCACCCGGGACCTCGTCGAGCAGTACTTC. Translated, it gives CATRDLVEQYF.

The chain couples TRBV25-1 to TRBJ2-3; no definite D call. V was clipped by 3 bases and J by 2 bases, with 6 bases between them. CDR3 length: 13 residues. The germline V gene has CDR1 MGHDK and CDR2 SYGVNS. The CDR3 coding sequence is TGTGCCAGCAGTGAGCCGGCCACAGATACGCAGTATTTT. Translation gives CASSEPATDTQYF.

This chain connects TRBV6-5 to TRBJ2-7; TRBD2 is a possible D gene (6 bases). The CDR3 covers 15 residues. Trimming cost V 5 bases and J 3 bases, with 17 bases left between them. CDR1 and CDR2 (germline): MNHEY, SVGAGI. The CDR3 region is CASSSYWGVRYEQYF. DNA of the CDR3: TGTGCCAGCAGTAGTTACTGGGGGGTCCGCTACGAGCAGTACTTC.

The chain employs TRBV27 and TRBJ2-2; D unclear. The CDR3 is 16 residues long. V was clipped by 5 bases and J by 0 bases, with 13 bases between them. The germline V gene has CDR1 MNHEY and CDR2 SMNVEV (reference sequence). The CDR3 DNA reads TGTGCCAGCAGTCTTGATGACCACTCGAACACCGGGGAGCTGTTTTTT. Protein: CASSLDDHSNTGELFF.

The rearrangement joins TRBV7-6 to TRBJ2-7, with TRBD1 identical over 9 bases. The CDR3 is 18 amino acids. The junction had 19 bases not matched to a gene; V was cut back by 5 bases and J by 5 bases. Germline CDR1 and CDR2: SGHVS and FNYEAQ. CDR3 nucleotides: TGTGCCAGCAGCCACATAACTCCTGGACAGGGGAGGAGGAACGAGCAGTACTTC. This gives the protein CASSHITPGQGRRNEQYF.

The rearrangement uses TRBV19 and TRBJ1-1; D is possibly TRBD1 (5 bases). The CDR3 is 13 amino acids. Trimming shortened V by 5 bases and J by 6 bases, and 13 bases separated the two germline ends. In germline, CDR1 is LNHDA, CDR2 SQIVND (reference sequence). Here the CDR3 reads CASSVAGRSEAFF. The CDR3 DNA is TGTGCCAGTAGTGTCGCAGGGAGGTCTGAAGCTTTCTTT.

V usage is TRBV6-5 and J usage is TRBJ2-5, with 8 nucleotides matching TRBD2. The CDR3 contains 15 residues. V dropped 0 bases and J dropped 1; count of bases not matched to a gene: 1. Germline loops: CDR1 MNHEY, CDR2 SVGAGI. The CDR3 DNA sequence: TGTGCCAGCAGTTACTCAACTAGCGGCCAAGAGACCCAGTACTTC. Translating it yields CASSYSTSGQETQYF.